One and the same sample provided the 2 T cell receptor beta chains below, sequenced in a study of a mutant IDH1 vaccine in newly diagnosed glioma. Time point denoted: week 35, safety follow-up. Alongside topical imiquimod, each dose of vaccine comprised 300 ug of mutant IDH1 20-mer peptide. Their recognized antigens are unknown. TCRdb's table, derived via immunoSEQ multiplex PCR, lists solely in-frame clones and lacks some. The sample carries fewer than 70,000 clones, around 86% recorded once. Sample: PBMCs, taken from a glioma patient whose treatment included an IDH1 peptide vaccine. The receptors were sampled from a man aged 25 to 45 with glioma.

The rearrangement joins TRBV19 to TRBJ2-1, with TRBD2 identical over 11 bases. CDR1 is LNHDA, CDR2 SQIVND, per germline (reference sequence). The CDR3 covers 16 residues. The V segment lost 1 base and the J segment 10 bases; nucleotides outside the gene matches: 9. Here the CDR3 DNA reads TGTGCCAGTAGTATAGCAACTCTAGCGGGAGGATTGGAGCAGTTCTTC. Amino acid sequence: CASSIATLAGGLEQFF. The full variable domain, completed using reference TRBV19 and TRBJ2-1, is DGGITQSPKYLFRKEGQNVTLSCEQNLNHDAMYWYRQDPGQGLRLIYYSQIVNDFQKGDIAEGYSVSREKKESFPLTVTSAQKNPTAFYLCASSIATLAGGLEQFFGPGTRLTVL.

A single count supports this clone. The V gene is TRBV28, the J gene TRBJ2-5, with unresolved D. The end of the DNA is better explained by TRBJ2-7, so the J call may be wrong. The germline CDR1 and CDR2 sequences are MDHEN and SYDVKM. This CDR3 spans 14 amino acids. The CDR3: CASSFDTSSYEQYF. Written as DNA, the CDR3 is TGTGCCAGCAGTTTCGATACAAGCTCCTACGAGCAGTACTTC.